Listed below are T cell receptor beta chains from one sample, sequenced in a study of blood T cell repertoires in COVID-19. Clones were sequenced by immunoSEQ multiplex PCR, and TCRdb holds only the in-frame ones, with some missing. The sample holds some 200,000 clones, 75% to 95% seen once. The specimen was peripheral blood. Source of these receptors: a middle-aged man with acute or convalescent COVID-19. Each CDR3 is given with its conserved first and last residue. Each record gives: V gene, J gene, clone size, D gene, CDR3 DNA, CDR3 protein. D genes are given only for firm matches. Part of the rows lack a size; the others show once, few, many or a class for expanded clones.

>TRBV7-2|TRBJ2-1|.|TRBD2
TGTGCCAGCAGCTTAGGGGCGGGAGCCTCATACAATGAGCAGTTCTTC
CASSLGAGASYNEQFF
>TRBV7-9|TRBJ2-5|.|.
TGTGCCAGCAGCCACCCTCCCGGGGTGTCCAGAGAGACCCAGTACTTC
CASSHPPGVSRETQYF
>TRBV27|TRBJ1-6|.|.
TGTGCCAGCGGGATCTCTGGGGCCTTCTATAATTCACCCCTCCACTTT
CASGISGAFYNSPLHF
>TRBV6-5|TRBJ1-2|once|.
TGTGCCAGCAGTTACTCTGCGACAGTCGGCTACACCTTC
CASSYSATVGYTF
>TRBV4-2|TRBJ2-2|.|.
TGTGCCAGCAGCCAGGTGGACAAGAACACCGGGGAGCTGTTTTTT
CASSQVDKNTGELFF
>TRBV10-1|TRBJ2-7|.|.
TGCGCCAGCAGTTCCTCTGGATCAGGGACCTACGAGCAGTACTTC
CASSSSGSGTYEQYF
>TRBV5-1|TRBJ2-1|.|TRBD1
TGCGCCAGCAGCGGAGGGGGACAGGGTATTACGAATGAGCAGTTCTTC
CASSGGGQGITNEQFF
>TRBV6-2/TRBV6-3|TRBJ2-3|.|.
TGTGCCAGCAGTTCCGGTCGCGGGGTGCGGACAGATACGCAGTATTTT
CASSSGRGVRTDTQYF
>TRBV12-3/TRBV12-4|TRBJ2-1|.|.
TGTGCCAGCAGTGTCAGGGTTTACAATGAGCAGTTCTTC
CASSVRVYNEQFF
>TRBV27|TRBJ2-5|.|.
TGTGCCAGCAGTTTTGGGCTAACAGGGCCAGAGACCCAGTACTTC
CASSFGLTGPETQYF
>TRBV19|TRBJ2-3|.|.
TGTGCCAGTAGTTCACGCGGGGGCCGAGTCACAGATACGCAGTATTTT
CASSSRGGRVTDTQYF
>TRBV18|TRBJ2-3|.|.
TGTGCCAGCTCACCACAACGTTCTCGGGATACGCAGTATTTT
CASSPQRSRDTQYF
>TRBV4-1|TRBJ2-3|once|.
TGCGCCAGCAGCCAACTACCCTCCGGTACAGATACGCAGTATTTT
CASSQLPSGTDTQYF
>TRBV6-2/TRBV6-3|TRBJ1-3|.|.
TGTGCCAGCAGTTACGCGGGGGCGACCTCTGGAAACACCATATATTTT
CASSYAGATSGNTIYF
>TRBV4-1|TRBJ2-6|.|.
TGCGCCAGCAGCCAAGCCGAGACAGCTTACTCTGGGGCCAACGTCCTGACTTTC
CASSQAETAYSGANVLTF
>TRBV29-1|TRBJ1-1|.|TRBD1
TGCAGCGGTGACAGGGCTGAAGCTTTCTTT
CSGDRAEAFF
>TRBV7-2|TRBJ2-1|.|.
TGTGCCAGCAGCTTCGGGAGAGGGGATAGTGAGCAGTTCTTC
CASSFGRGDSEQFF
>TRBV6-5|TRBJ1-1|.|.
TGTGCCAGCACTCCACAGGGCGGGAACACTGAAGCTTTCTTT
CASTPQGGNTEAFF
>TRBV6-2/TRBV6-3|TRBJ1-3|.|.
TGTGCCAGCAGTTGGACAATCGGAAACACCATATATTTT
CASSWTIGNTIYF
>TRBV7-8|TRBJ2-7|once|TRBD1
TGTGCCAGCAGCTCCCCGACAGGGACCCCCCGGGAATGGTACTTC
CASSSPTGTPREWYF
>TRBV7-9|TRBJ2-1|.|TRBD1
TGTGCCAGCAGCTTATACCGGGGACAGGGCAATGAGCAGTTCTTC
CASSLYRGQGNEQFF
>TRBV30|TRBJ1-3|.|.
TGTGCCTGGAGTGTTTCGATCATTGGGAGAACCATATATTTT
CAWSVSIIGRTIYF
>TRBV2|TRBJ2-7|.|TRBD2
TGTGCCAGCAGTGACCATGGACCGGGACTAGTGGACGAGCAGTACTTC
CASSDHGPGLVDEQYF
>TRBV2|TRBJ1-2|.|TRBD1
TGTGCCAGCCGGGACAGCCTATATGGCTACACCTTC
CASRDSLYGYTF
>TRBV4-2|TRBJ2-2|few|.
TGTGCCAGCAGCAATTCAAACACCGGGGAGCTGTTTTTT
CASSNSNTGELFF
>TRBV15|TRBJ2-7|.|TRBD1
TGTGCCACCAGCAGAGCAACAGGGGGCAGGGACGAGCAGTACTTC
CATSRATGGRDEQYF
>TRBV29-1|TRBJ2-5|.|TRBD1
TGCAGCGTCCTCAGGGGGCTGGGACAGACCCAGTACTTC
CSVLRGLGQTQYF
>TRBV6-6|TRBJ1-2|.|.
TGTGCCAGCAGTTACGGGGGGGACGGAAACTATGGCTACACCTTC
CASSYGGDGNYGYTF
>TRBV12-3/TRBV12-4|TRBJ2-3|.|.
TGTGCCAGCAACATCAGGGGCGCAGATACGCAGTATTTT
CASNIRGADTQYF
>TRBV15|TRBJ1-5|.|.
TGTGCCACCAGCAGAGATCCGACAACTAGCAATCAGCCCCAGCATTTT
CATSRDPTTSNQPQHF
>TRBV2|TRBJ2-1|.|.
TGTGCCAGCAGTGAAGCGGACAGTGGGGAACATCATGAGCAGTTCTTC
CASSEADSGEHHEQFF
>TRBV11-3|TRBJ1-1|.|TRBD1
TGTGCCAGCAGCTTAGACCACAGGGGGATTGGTGCGGCTGAAGCTTTCTTT
CASSLDHRGIGAAEAFF
>TRBV10-1|TRBJ2-7|.|TRBD1
TGCGCCAGCAGTGAGCACTGGACAGGGACCTACGAGCAGTACTTC
CASSEHWTGTYEQYF
>TRBV29-1|TRBJ2-7|.|TRBD1
TGCAGCGTCGACAGGGGGGGGGACGAGCAGTACTTC
CSVDRGGDEQYF
>TRBV6-5|TRBJ2-5|.|TRBD2
TGTGCCAGCACGGGACTAGCGGGAGTAGAGACCCAGTACTTC
CASTGLAGVETQYF
>TRBV4-3|TRBJ1-5|.|TRBD1
TGCGCCAGCAGCCAAGATAGGGGGCACCTTGATCAGCCCCAGCATTTT
CASSQDRGHLDQPQHF
>TRBV2|TRBJ1-5|few|TRBD1
TGTGCCAGCGCAACAGGGGGCAATCAGCCCCAGCATTTT
CASATGGNQPQHF
>TRBV2|TRBJ2-6|.|TRBD2
TGTGCCAGCAGTCGGCTAGCGGTGAGCTCTGGGGCCAACGTCCTGACTTTC
CASSRLAVSSGANVLTF
>TRBV28|TRBJ2-7|.|TRBD1
TGTGCCAGCAGTAACAGACAGGGGGCGTACGAGCAGTACTTC
CASSNRQGAYEQYF
>TRBV6-5|TRBJ1-6|.|.
TGTGCCAGCATCGAGGCGAGCTCCTATAATTCACCCCTCCACTTT
CASIEASSYNSPLHF
>TRBV5-1|TRBJ2-1|once|.
TGCGCCAGCAGCTTGGGGGAAGGGGCTTACAATGAGCAGTTCTTC
CASSLGEGAYNEQFF
>TRBV2|TRBJ2-7|.|TRBD2
TGTGCCACCTACGGGGGGGAGCAGTACTTC
CATYGGEQYF
>TRBV29-1|TRBJ1-2|.|TRBD1
TGCAGCGTACGGACAGGGGATGGTTATGGCTACACCTTC
CSVRTGDGYGYTF
>TRBV27|TRBJ1-1|.|.
TGTGCCAGCCTAGGTCGGCTAGAAGCTTTCTTT
CASLGRLEAFF
>TRBV30|TRBJ1-5|.|TRBD1
TGTGCCTGGAGTGTAGGGACAGGGCATCAGCCCCAGCATTTT
CAWSVGTGHQPQHF